These 12 T cell receptor beta chains came from one sample sequenced in a study of vaccination and CD4 T cells after COVID-19. An Oncomine TCR Beta short-read assay was used to sequence the DNA from cultured CD4+ T cells. TCRdb reanalysed the PCR reads using MiXCR and keeps one entry per CDR3 protein. This sample has over 15,000 distinct CDR3 sequences, with around 78% found just once. The treatment here: approximately 9-day PBMC culture with coronavirus spike peptide pools or control peptides (ViraFEST assay). These receptors have no identified antigens. Sequencing used CD4+ T cells from blood, cultured in vitro. These receptors came from a human donor who had recovered from COVID-19.

The chain joins TRBV12-3 or TRBV12-4 to TRBJ2-5; D is ambiguous. V was pared by 7 bases and J by 4 bases, with 10 bases between. This CDR3 is 12 amino acids long. CDR3 loop: CASTRSGETQYF. The DNA of the CDR3 is TGTGCCAGCACCCGGAGTGGAGAGACCCAGTACTTC.

The J gene is TRBJ1-5, the V gene TRBV5-1; D gene ambiguous. The CDR3 has 14 residues. Germline V gene sequence: CDR1 SGHRS, CDR2 YFSETQ. V was trimmed by 0 bases and J by 1 base, leaving 5 bases between them. Here the CDR3 reads CASSLANSNQPQHF. In DNA, the CDR3 is TGCGCCAGCAGCTTGGCGAACAGCAATCAGCCCCAGCATTTT.

The chain is built from TRBV20-1 and TRBJ2-1; D is unresolved. V gave up 7 bases and J gave up 8 bases, with 9 bases separating them. The CDR3 is 10 residues long. CDR1 DFQATT and CDR2 SNEGSKA come from the germline V gene (reference sequence). The CDR3: CSGAQDEQFF. The CDR3 DNA is TGCAGTGGGGCCCAGGATGAGCAGTTCTTC.

The chain recombines TRBV6-1 with TRBJ1-4, with D unclear. The germline gives CDR1 MNHNS, CDR2 SASEGT. The germline V and J ends were trimmed by 4 bases and 3 bases, with 6 bases remaining between them. The CDR3 consists of 13 residues. This CDR3 reads CASSAKPNEKLFF. CDR3 coding DNA: TGTGCCAGCAGTGCGAAACCTAATGAAAAACTGTTTTTT.

J is TRBJ2-1 and V is TRBV7-6; 9 bases fit TRBD2. With 5 bases clipped from V and 4 bases from J, the junction kept 18 bases outside the gene matches. CDR3 length: 19 amino acids. Germline CDR1 SGHVS, CDR2 FNYEAQ. The CDR3 DNA sequence: TGTGCCAGCAGCCATGGGATTCAGATAGGACTAGCGCGTTACAATGAGCAGTTCTTC. Translating it yields CASSHGIQIGLARYNEQFF.

The gene calls are TRBV20-1 and TRBJ1-1; 7 bases align to TRBD1. The CDR3 has 14 residues. The V segment lost 0 bases and the J segment 5 bases; nucleotides outside the gene matches: 6. CDR1 and CDR2 (germline): DFQATT, SNEGSKA (reference sequence). The chain's CDR3 is CSARDAGGRTEAFF. Here the CDR3 DNA reads TGCAGTGCTAGAGATGCAGGGGGGAGGACTGAAGCTTTCTTT.

The table lists this clonotype with a few counts. The V gene is TRBV7-2, the J gene TRBJ1-2; the D gene is possibly TRBD1 (5 bases). The CDR3 has 14 residues. Germline assignment: CDR1 SGHTA and CDR2 FQGNSA. Trimming removed 0 bases from V and 6 bases from J, with 11 bases in between. This chain's CDR3 is CASSLAGRADGYTF. The DNA of the CDR3 is TGTGCCAGCAGCTTAGCTGGCAGGGCCGATGGCTACACCTTC.

This sequence joins TRBV6-1 and TRBJ1-2; no definite D call. Per germline, CDR1 MNHNS and CDR2 SASEGT. The length of the CDR3 is 15 residues. Trimming left V 5 bases short and J 4 bases short, with 17 bases between. The CDR3 loop reads CASSLRGVGSYGYTF. CDR3 in DNA: TGTGCCAGCAGTCTTCGGGGAGTGGGCAGCTATGGCTACACCTTC.

This chain uses TRBV9 with TRBJ2-1, with D possibly matching TRBD2 (6 bases). With 0 bases removed from V and 2 bases from J, the gap between germline ends came to 21 bases. The length of the CDR3 is 19 residues. The germline CDR1 and CDR2 sequences are SGDLS and YYNGEE. CDR3: CASSVALGGAGSPYNEQFF. The CDR3 coding sequence is TGTGCCAGCAGCGTAGCTCTTGGCGGGGCGGGCAGCCCCTACAATGAGCAGTTCTTC.

Worth noting for this clonotype: The junction shows a germline mismatch at one end, possibly a read error. The CDR3 nucleotides read TGCGCCAGCAGCCAAGAATGGCAGGGGGCCTACGAGCAGTACTTC. Its translation is CASSQEWQGAYEQYF. The chain recombines TRBV7-2 with TRBJ2-7; 7 nucleotides match TRBD1. The CDR3 loop spans 15 amino acids. CDR1 is SGHTA and CDR2 is FQGNSA in the germline V gene.

This clonotype is judged medium-sized. The genes are TRBV20-1 and TRBJ2-7; TRBD2 agrees at 8 bases. The CDR3 is 15 amino acids. V gave up 3 bases and J gave up 1 base; unmatched junction bases: 8. Germline V gene data show CDR1 as DFQATT and CDR2 as SNEGSKA (reference sequence). CDR3 DNA sequence: TGCAGTGCTAGCACGACCGGGGGGGCGTCCTACGAGCAGTACTTC. Amino acid sequence: CSASTTGGASYEQYF.

The J gene is TRBJ2-2, the V gene TRBV20-1, with D possibly TRBD1 on 5 matching bases. V lost 1 base and J 4 bases, leaving 13 bases between the germline ends. The CDR3 has 15 residues. The V gene's germline CDR1 is DFQATT and CDR2 SNEGSKA (reference sequence). The CDR3 here is CSARVPRQFTGELFF. DNA for the CDR3: TGCAGTGCTAGAGTGCCGAGACAGTTCACCGGGGAGCTGTTTTTT.